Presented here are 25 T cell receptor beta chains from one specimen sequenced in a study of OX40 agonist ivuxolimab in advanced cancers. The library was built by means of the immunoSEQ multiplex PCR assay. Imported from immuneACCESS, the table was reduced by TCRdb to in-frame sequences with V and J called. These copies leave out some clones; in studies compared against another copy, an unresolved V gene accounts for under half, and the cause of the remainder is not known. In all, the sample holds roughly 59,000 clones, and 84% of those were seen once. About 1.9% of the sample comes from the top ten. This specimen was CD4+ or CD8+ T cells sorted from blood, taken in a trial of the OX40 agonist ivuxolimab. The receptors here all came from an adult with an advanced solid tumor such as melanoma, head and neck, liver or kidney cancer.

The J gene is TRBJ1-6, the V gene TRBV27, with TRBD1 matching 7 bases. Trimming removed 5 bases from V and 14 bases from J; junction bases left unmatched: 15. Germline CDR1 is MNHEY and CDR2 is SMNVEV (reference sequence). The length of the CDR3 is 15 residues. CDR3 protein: CASSLHPQGEGALHF. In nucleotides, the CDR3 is TGTGCCAGCAGTCTACATCCCCAGGGGGAAGGGGCCCTCCACTTT.

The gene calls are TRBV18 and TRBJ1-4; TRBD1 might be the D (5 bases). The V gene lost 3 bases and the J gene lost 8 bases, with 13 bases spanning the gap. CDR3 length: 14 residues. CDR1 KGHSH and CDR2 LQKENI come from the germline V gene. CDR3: CASSPQEGKEKLFF. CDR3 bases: TGTGCCAGCTCACCCCAGGAGGGGAAGGAAAAACTGTTTTTT.

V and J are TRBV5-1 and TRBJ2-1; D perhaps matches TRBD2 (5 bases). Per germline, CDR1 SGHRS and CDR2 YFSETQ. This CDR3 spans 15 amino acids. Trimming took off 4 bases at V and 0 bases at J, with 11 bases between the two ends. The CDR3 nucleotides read TGCGCCAGCAGCAGGACTGCTGACTCCTACAATGAGCAGTTCTTC. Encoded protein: CASSRTADSYNEQFF.

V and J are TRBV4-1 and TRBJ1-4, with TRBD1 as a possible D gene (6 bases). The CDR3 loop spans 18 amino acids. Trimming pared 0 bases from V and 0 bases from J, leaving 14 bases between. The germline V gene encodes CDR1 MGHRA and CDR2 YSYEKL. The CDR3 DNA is TGCGCCAGCAGCCAAGAGGGGGGCCACCGGGCAACTAATGAAAAACTGTTTTTT. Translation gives CASSQEGGHRATNEKLFF.

CDR3 amino acids: CASSVKPGQEKLFF. CDR3 sequence (DNA): TGTGCCAGCAGCGTTAAGCCAGGACAGGAAAAACTGTTTTTT. The chain couples TRBV9 to TRBJ1-4; the D gene is possibly TRBD1 (6 bases). V was pared by 2 bases and J by 8 bases, with 13 bases between. The CDR3 loop spans 14 amino acids. Germline loops: CDR1 SGDLS, CDR2 YYNGEE.

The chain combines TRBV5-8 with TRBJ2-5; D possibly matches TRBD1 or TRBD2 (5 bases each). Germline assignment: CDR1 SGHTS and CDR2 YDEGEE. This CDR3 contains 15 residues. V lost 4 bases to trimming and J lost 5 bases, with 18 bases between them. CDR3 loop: CASSAGRLEGETQYF. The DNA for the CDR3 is TGTGCCAGCAGCGCCGGGCGGTTAGAGGGGGAGACCCAGTACTTC.

DNA of the CDR3: TGTGCCAGCAGTGAGATTGGCACGGGGACCCAGTACTTC. It codes for CASSEIGTGTQYF. The V and J genes are TRBV2 and TRBJ2-5; no firm D call. Per the germline V gene, CDR1 is SNHLY and CDR2 is FYNNEI. Trimming cost V 3 bases and J 7 bases, with 12 bases left between them. This CDR3 is 13 amino acids long.

The CDR3 region is CASRGLVNSGNTIYF. DNA of the CDR3: TGTGCCAGTAGGGGTCTGGTGAACTCTGGAAACACCATATATTTT. The rearrangement uses TRBV19 and TRBJ1-3; D is unclear. The length of the CDR3 is 15 residues. V lost 6 bases and J lost 0, with 12 bases in between. From germline, CDR1 is LNHDA and CDR2 SQIVND (reference sequence).

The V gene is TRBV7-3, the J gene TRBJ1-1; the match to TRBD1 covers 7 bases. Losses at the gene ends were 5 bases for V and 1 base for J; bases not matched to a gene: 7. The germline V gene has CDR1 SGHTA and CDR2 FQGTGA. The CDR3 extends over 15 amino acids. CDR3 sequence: CASSPGTVRNTEAFF. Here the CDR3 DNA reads TGTGCCAGCAGCCCAGGGACAGTCAGGAACACTGAAGCTTTCTTT.

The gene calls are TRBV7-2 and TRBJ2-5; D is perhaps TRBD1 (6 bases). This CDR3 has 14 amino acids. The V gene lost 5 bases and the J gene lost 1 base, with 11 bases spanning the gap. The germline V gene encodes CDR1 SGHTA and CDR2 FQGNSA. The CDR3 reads CASSRGQIQETQYF. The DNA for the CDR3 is TGTGCCAGCAGCCGCGGACAGATCCAAGAGACCCAGTACTTC.

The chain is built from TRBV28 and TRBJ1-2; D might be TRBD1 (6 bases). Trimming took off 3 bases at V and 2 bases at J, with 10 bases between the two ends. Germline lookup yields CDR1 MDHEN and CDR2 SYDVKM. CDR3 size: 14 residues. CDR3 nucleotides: TGTGCCAGCAGTTTTACAGGGACAAACTATGGCTACACCTTC. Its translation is CASSFTGTNYGYTF.

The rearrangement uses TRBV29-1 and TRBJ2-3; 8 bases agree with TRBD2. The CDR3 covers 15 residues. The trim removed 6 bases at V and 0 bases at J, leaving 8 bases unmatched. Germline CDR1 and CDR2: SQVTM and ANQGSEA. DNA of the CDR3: TGCAGCGTCCTTAGCGGGAATCCTAGCACAGATACGCAGTATTTT. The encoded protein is CSVLSGNPSTDTQYF.

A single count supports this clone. Here the CDR3 reads CAISGSSGRADTGELFF. The CDR3 DNA follows: TGTGCCATCAGTGGATCTAGCGGGAGGGCCGACACCGGGGAGCTGTTTTTT. The genes are TRBV10-3 and TRBJ2-2; 12 bases agree with TRBD2. In germline, CDR1 is ENHRY, CDR2 SYGVKD. The CDR3 runs to 17 residues. The J segment lost 3 bases and the V segment lost 4 bases, leaving 6 bases of the junction unmatched.

CDR3 sequence (DNA): TGTGCCAGTAGTGCAAGGGGGCCCGGGGCCAACGTCCTGACTTTC. This gives the protein CASSARGPGANVLTF. The chain joins TRBV19 to TRBJ2-6, with 7 bases that match TRBD1. This CDR3 comprises 15 residues. V shed 5 bases and J 4 bases; nucleotides not matched to a gene: 5. The germline gives CDR1 LNHDA, CDR2 SQIVND (reference sequence). Combining the CDR3 with reference TRBV19 and TRBJ2-6 gives the whole variable domain DGGITQSPKYLFRKEGQNVTLSCEQNLNHDAMYWYRQDPGQGLRLIYYSQIVNDFQKGDIAEGYSVSREKKESFPLTVTSAQKNPTAFYLCASSARGPGANVLTFGAGSRLTVL.

CDR3 sequence: CASSPRLGDEQYF. In DNA, the CDR3 is TGTGCCAGCAGCCCCAGACTAGGAGACGAGCAGTACTTC. The chain uses TRBV11-2 and TRBJ2-7; D perhaps matches TRBD2 (6 bases). Trimming left V 5 bases short and J 5 bases short, with 13 bases between. Germline lookup yields CDR1 SGHAT and CDR2 FQNNGV. The CDR3 sequence is 13 residues long.

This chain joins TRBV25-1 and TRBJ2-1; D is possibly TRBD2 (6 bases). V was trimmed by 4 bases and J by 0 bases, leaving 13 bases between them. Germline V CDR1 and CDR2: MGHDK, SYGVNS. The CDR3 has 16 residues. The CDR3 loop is CASSVPSSASYNEQFF. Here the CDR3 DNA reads TGTGCCAGCAGTGTTCCTTCTAGCGCCTCCTACAATGAGCAGTTCTTC.

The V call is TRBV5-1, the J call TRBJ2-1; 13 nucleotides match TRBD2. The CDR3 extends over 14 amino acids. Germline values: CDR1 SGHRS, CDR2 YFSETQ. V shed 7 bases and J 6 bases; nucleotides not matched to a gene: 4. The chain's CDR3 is CASSGLAGVNEQFF. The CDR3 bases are TGCGCCAGCTCCGGACTAGCGGGAGTCAATGAGCAGTTCTTC.

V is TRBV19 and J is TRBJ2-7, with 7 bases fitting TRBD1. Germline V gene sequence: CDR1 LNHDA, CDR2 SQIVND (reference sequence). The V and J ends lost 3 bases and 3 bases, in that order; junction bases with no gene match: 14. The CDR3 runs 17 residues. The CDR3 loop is CASSISGTEVYFYEQYF. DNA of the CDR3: TGTGCCAGTAGTATCTCCGGGACAGAAGTTTACTTCTACGAGCAGTACTTC.

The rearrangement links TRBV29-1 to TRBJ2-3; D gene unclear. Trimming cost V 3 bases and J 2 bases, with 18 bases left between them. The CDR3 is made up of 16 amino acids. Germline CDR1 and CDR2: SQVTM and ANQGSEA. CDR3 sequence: CSVEDGTAEFTDTQYF. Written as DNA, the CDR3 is TGCAGCGTTGAGGATGGTACAGCCGAATTCACAGATACGCAGTATTTT.

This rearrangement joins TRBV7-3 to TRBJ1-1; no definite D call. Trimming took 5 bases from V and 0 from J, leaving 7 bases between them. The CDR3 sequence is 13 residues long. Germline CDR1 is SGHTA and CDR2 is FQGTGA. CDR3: CASSLYMNTEAFF. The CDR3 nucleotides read TGTGCCAGCAGCCTTTACATGAACACTGAAGCTTTCTTT.

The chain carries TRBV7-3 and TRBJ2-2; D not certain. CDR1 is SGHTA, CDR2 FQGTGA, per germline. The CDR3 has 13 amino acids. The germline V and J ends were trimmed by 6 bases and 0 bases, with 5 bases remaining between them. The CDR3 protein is CASRLTNTGELFF. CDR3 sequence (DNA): TGTGCCAGCAGGCTCACGAACACCGGGGAGCTGTTTTTT. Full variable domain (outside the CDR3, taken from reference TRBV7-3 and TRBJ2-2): GAGVSQTPSNKVTEKGKYVELRCDPISGHTALYWYRQSLGQGPEFLIYFQGTGAADDSGLPNDRFFAVRPEGSVSTLKIQRTERGDSAVYLCASRLTNTGELFFGEGSRLTVL.

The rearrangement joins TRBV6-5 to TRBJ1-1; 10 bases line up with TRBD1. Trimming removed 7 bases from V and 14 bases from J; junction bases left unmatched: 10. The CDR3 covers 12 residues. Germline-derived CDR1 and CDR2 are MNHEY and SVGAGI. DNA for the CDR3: TGTGCCAGCACTTCTACGGGACAGGGGTGGTTCTTT. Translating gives CASTSTGQGWFF.

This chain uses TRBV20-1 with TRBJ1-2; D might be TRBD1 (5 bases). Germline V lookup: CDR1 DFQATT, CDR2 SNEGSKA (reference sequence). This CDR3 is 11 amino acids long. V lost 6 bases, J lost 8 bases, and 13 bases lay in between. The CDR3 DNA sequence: TGCAGTGCCCGGGGGGAGGGCGGCTACACCTTC. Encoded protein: CSARGEGGYTF.

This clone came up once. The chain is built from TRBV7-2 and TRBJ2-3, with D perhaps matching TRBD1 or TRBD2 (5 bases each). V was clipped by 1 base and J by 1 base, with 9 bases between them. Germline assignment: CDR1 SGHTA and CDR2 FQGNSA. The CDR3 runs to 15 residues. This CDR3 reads CASSLVGVGTDTQYF. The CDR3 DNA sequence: TGTGCCAGCAGCTTAGTGGGGGTGGGCACAGATACGCAGTATTTT.

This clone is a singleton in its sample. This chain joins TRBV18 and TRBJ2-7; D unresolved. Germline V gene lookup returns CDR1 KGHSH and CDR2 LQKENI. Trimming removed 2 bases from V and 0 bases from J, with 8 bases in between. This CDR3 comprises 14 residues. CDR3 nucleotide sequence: TGTGCCAGCTCACCATCGGCAAGCTCCTACGAGCAGTACTTC. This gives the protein CASSPSASSYEQYF.